Presented here are 8 T cell receptor beta chains from one specimen sequenced in a study of OX40 agonist ivuxolimab in advanced cancers. The library was produced with the immunoSEQ multiplex PCR assay. Drawn from immuneACCESS, this table holds only the in-frame rearrangements with V and J called that TCRdb kept. Clones are partly lost; checked studies trace under half to an unresolved V gene and leave the rest unexplained. A total of 95,000 to 100,000 clones appear in this sample, approximately 83% of them only once. The ten largest clones capture more than 1.1% of the sample. The input for sequencing was CD4+ or CD8+ T cells sorted from blood, taken in a trial of the OX40 agonist ivuxolimab. These receptors came from an adult with an advanced solid tumor such as melanoma, head and neck, liver or kidney cancer.

This chain uses TRBV18 with TRBJ2-3; D is tentatively TRBD1 or TRBD2 (5 bases each). The V and J ends lost 4 bases and 0 bases respectively, with 5 bases between them. The CDR3 sequence is 13 residues long. Germline CDR1 and CDR2: KGHSH and LQKENI. In nucleotides, the CDR3 is TGTGCCAGCTCACGGGACAGCACAGATACGCAGTATTTT. Its protein is CASSRDSTDTQYF.

The chain has TRBV5-1 and TRBJ2-3, with D maybe TRBD1 (6 bases). This CDR3 is 14 amino acids long. V lost 6 bases and J 2 bases, leaving 13 bases between the germline ends. Germline V gene sequence: CDR1 SGHRS, CDR2 YFSETQ. CDR3 residues: CASTDRPPTDTQYF. The CDR3 DNA reads TGCGCCAGCACGGACAGACCCCCCACAGATACGCAGTATTTT.

The gene calls are TRBV6-5 and TRBJ2-7; 9 bases fit TRBD2. This CDR3 spans 13 amino acids. V shed 7 bases, J shed 5 bases, and the junction held 6 bases outside the gene matches. The germline CDR1 and CDR2 sequences are MNHEY and SVGAGI. The CDR3 reads CASTDSGSHEQYF. The CDR3 region has the DNA TGTGCCAGCACGGATAGCGGGAGCCACGAGCAGTACTTC.

The chain uses TRBV7-2 and TRBJ2-5; TRBD1 aligns across 7 bases. The V and J ends lost 7 bases and 4 bases, in that order; junction bases with no gene match: 12. CDR3 length equals 15 residues. Germline lookup yields CDR1 SGHTA and CDR2 FQGNSA. CDR3 in amino acids: CASTPLGTEGETQYF. CDR3 bases: TGTGCCAGCACCCCATTGGGGACAGAAGGAGAGACCCAGTACTTC.

This chain uses TRBV11-3 with TRBJ1-6; TRBD1 matches at 9 bases. The CDR3 is made up of 15 amino acids. The germline V gene has CDR1 SGHNT and CDR2 YENEEA. Losses at the gene ends were 2 bases for V and 6 bases for J; bases not matched to a gene: 2. CDR3 nucleotide sequence: TGTGCCAGCAGCTTAACGGGACAGGGTAATTCACCCCTCCACTTT. It specifies CASSLTGQGNSPLHF.

This clone has just a few counts. An end of the junction differs from the germline gene, which may be a read error. The J gene is TRBJ1-2, the V gene TRBV29-1, with D maybe TRBD1 (5 bases). The CDR3 has 11 residues. In germline, CDR1 is SQVTM, CDR2 ANQGSEA. CDR3 nucleotides: TGCAGCGTCGAAGAGGGGAAAGGCTACACCTTC. Residues: CSVEEGKGYTF.

The genes are TRBV7-9 and TRBJ1-3; D not resolved. Germline assignment: CDR1 SEHNR and CDR2 FQNEAQ (reference sequence). V shed 3 bases and J shed 0 bases, with 15 bases lying between them. The CDR3 totals 17 residues. The CDR3 DNA sequence: TGTGCCAGCAGCTTGACATTGTCCCAGAGCTCTGGAAACACCATATATTTT. Its translation: CASSLTLSQSSGNTIYF.

The V gene is TRBV18, the J gene TRBJ1-2; no definite D call. V lost 0 bases and J 5 bases, leaving 10 bases between the germline ends. Germline V CDR1 and CDR2: KGHSH, LQKENI. This CDR3 is 14 amino acids long. CDR3 bases: TGTGCCAGCTCACCACCAGAGTCCCGGTATGGCTACACCTTC. Translating gives CASSPPESRYGYTF.